Listed below are T cell receptor beta chains from one sample, sequenced in a study of cytomegalovirus exposure and HLA in healthy donors. This table comes from immunoSEQ multiplex PCR, and its TCRdb copy is limited to in-frame clones, with some not included. The table lists 210,000 or so clones, approximately 78% of them singletons, with 0.47% in the top ten. The sample was PBMCs. These receptors all stem from a boy between 10 and 17 years old in good health and CMV-seronegative. Each CDR3 is given with its conserved first and last residue. The order of the fields is D gene, J gene, clone size, V gene, CDR3 length, CDR3 DNA, CDR3 protein. A D gene is named only where the DNA matches it firmly. Size tells how often a clone was seen (once, few, many) or the class of an expanded clone, and some rows leave it out.

D: TRBD1
J: TRBJ2-2
size: NA
V: TRBV7-9
length: 16
DNA: TGTGCCAGCAGACAGACAGGGGGAGGATACACCGGGGAGCTGTTTTTT
CDR3: CASRQTGGGYTGELFF

D: NA
J: TRBJ2-7
size: NA
V: TRBV5-4
length: 13
DNA: TGTGCCAGCAGCTCAAAGTCTGGCTCCGAGCAGTACTTC
CDR3: CASSSKSGSEQYF

D: NA
J: TRBJ2-7
size: NA
V: TRBV7-8
length: 17
DNA: TGTGCCAGCAGCTACCGGTCCAGGGCTCGGAGCTCCTACGAGCAGTACTTC
CDR3: CASSYRSRARSSYEQYF

D: TRBD2
J: TRBJ2-2
size: NA
V: TRBV4-2
length: 17
DNA: TGTGCCAGCAGCCAAGATATTAGCGGGGGGGTCACCGGGGAGCTGTTTTTT
CDR3: CASSQDISGGVTGELFF

D: NA
J: TRBJ2-7
size: NA
V: TRBV7-9
length: 15
DNA: TGTGCCAGCAGCCCAATACAGGGCAGCTCCTACGAGCAGTACTTC
CDR3: CASSPIQGSSYEQYF

D: TRBD1
J: TRBJ1-2
size: NA
V: TRBV11-2
length: 18
DNA: TGTGCCAGCAGCCACAATGGGAGGACAGGGGTCGAGGCATATGGCTACACCTTC
CDR3: CASSHNGRTGVEAYGYTF

D: TRBD2
J: TRBJ2-1
size: few
V: TRBV7-6
length: 15
DNA: TGTGCCAGCAGCCTGGCTAGCGGGAGGATCTATGAGCAGTTCTTC
CDR3: CASSLASGRIYEQFF

D: NA
J: TRBJ2-7
size: NA
V: TRBV30
length: 14
DNA: TGTGCCTGGAGTGTACTTGATATTTCTGCCGAGCAGTACTTC
CDR3: CAWSVLDISAEQYF

D: NA
J: TRBJ2-7
size: NA
V: TRBV6-1
length: 12
DNA: TGTGCCAGCAGTGACCCAGAGGTGGGGCAGTACTTC
CDR3: CASSDPEVGQYF

D: NA
J: TRBJ1-1
size: NA
V: TRBV2
length: 13
DNA: TGTGCCAGCAGGGCAACAGTGAACACTGAAGCTTTCTTT
CDR3: CASRATVNTEAFF

D: TRBD1
J: TRBJ2-7
size: NA
V: TRBV19
length: 14
DNA: TGTGCCAGTAGTATCGGACAGGGTATCTACGAGCAGTACTTC
CDR3: CASSIGQGIYEQYF

D: TRBD1
J: TRBJ2-1
size: NA
V: TRBV10-3
length: 16
DNA: TGTGCCATCAGTCCGGGAGGGACAGGGGTCAACAATGAGCAGTTCTTC
CDR3: CAISPGGTGVNNEQFF

D: TRBD2
J: TRBJ2-5
size: NA
V: TRBV7-8
length: 18
DNA: TGTGCCAGCAGCTTAGGACTAGCGGGAGGCCCATGGGGAGAGACCCAGTACTTC
CDR3: CASSLGLAGGPWGETQYF

D: TRBD1
J: TRBJ1-5
size: few
V: TRBV19
length: 18
DNA: TGTGCCAGTAGGAAGGGTAACCTACAGGGGGTGGGTAATCAGCCCCAGCATTTT
CDR3: CASRKGNLQGVGNQPQHF

D: NA
J: TRBJ2-5
size: few
V: TRBV5-4
length: 16
DNA: TGTGCCAGCAGCTTGGAGACAGGACCCATAGGAGAGACCCAGTACTTC
CDR3: CASSLETGPIGETQYF